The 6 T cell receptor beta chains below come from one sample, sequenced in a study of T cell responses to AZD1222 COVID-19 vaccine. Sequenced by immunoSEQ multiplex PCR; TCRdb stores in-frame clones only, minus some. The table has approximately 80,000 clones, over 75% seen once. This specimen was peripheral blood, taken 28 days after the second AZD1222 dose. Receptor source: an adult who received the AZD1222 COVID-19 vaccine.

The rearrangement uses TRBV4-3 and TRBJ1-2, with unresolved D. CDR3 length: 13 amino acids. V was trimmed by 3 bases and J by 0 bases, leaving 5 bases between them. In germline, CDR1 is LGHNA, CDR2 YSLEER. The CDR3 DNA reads TGCGCCAGCAGCCAGGGGACTAACTATGGCTACACCTTC. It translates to CASSQGTNYGYTF.

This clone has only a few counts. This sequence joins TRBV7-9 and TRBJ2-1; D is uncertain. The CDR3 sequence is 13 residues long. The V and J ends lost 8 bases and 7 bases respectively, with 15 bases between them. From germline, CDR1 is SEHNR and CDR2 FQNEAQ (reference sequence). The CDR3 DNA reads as TGTGCCAGCGGATTTGTAGATGAAAATGAGCAGTTCTTC. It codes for CASGFVDENEQFF.

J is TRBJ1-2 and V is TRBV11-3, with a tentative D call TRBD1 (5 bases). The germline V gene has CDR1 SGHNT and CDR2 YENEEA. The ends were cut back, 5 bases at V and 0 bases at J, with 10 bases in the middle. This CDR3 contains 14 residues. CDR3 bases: TGTGCCAGCAGCATGACAGTAGCTAACTATGGCTACACCTTC. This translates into CASSMTVANYGYTF.

The CDR3 DNA reads TGTGCCAGCAGTTTATTGGTGCAGCCCCAGCATTTT. Protein: CASSLLVQPQHF. The J gene is TRBJ1-5, the V gene TRBV28; no firm D call. The V gene lost 1 base and the J gene lost 7 bases, with 5 bases spanning the gap. The germline CDR1 and CDR2 sequences are MDHEN and SYDVKM. The CDR3 spans 12 residues.

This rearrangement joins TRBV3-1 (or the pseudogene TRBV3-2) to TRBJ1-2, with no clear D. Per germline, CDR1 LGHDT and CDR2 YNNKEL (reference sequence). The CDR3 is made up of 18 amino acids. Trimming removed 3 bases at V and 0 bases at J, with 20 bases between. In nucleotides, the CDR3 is TGTGCCAGCAGCCACCTGAGGGCCACCTTCGGGGCTAACTATGGCTACACCTTC. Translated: CASSHLRATFGANYGYTF.

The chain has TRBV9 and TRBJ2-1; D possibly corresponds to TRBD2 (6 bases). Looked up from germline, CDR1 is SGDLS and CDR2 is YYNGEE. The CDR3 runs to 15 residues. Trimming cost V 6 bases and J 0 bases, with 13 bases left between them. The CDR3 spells CASTLSGSSYNEQFF. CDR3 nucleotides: TGTGCCAGCACCCTTAGCGGTAGCTCCTACAATGAGCAGTTCTTC.